The 3 T cell receptor beta chains below all came from one sample that was sequenced in a study of T cell responses to AZD1222 COVID-19 vaccine. The method was immunoSEQ multiplex PCR; TCRdb's version includes in-frame clones alone and lacks a portion of them. The data contain about 150,000 clones, 80% to 90% of them singletons. Sequenced here: peripheral blood, sampled 28 days after the second AZD1222 dose. The receptors derive from an adult who received the AZD1222 COVID-19 vaccine.

This chain links TRBV7-6 with TRBJ2-2; perhaps TRBD2 as D (6 bases). Germline V lookup: CDR1 SGHVS, CDR2 FNYEAQ. V lost 3 bases and J 5 bases, leaving 10 bases between the germline ends. The CDR3 extends over 14 amino acids. The CDR3 nucleotides are TGTGCCAGCAGCTTGGAGGGTCCGACCGGGGAGCTGTTTTTT. It is translated as CASSLEGPTGELFF. Drawing the rest from reference TRBV7-6 and TRBJ2-2, the complete variable domain is GAGVSQSPRYKVTKRGQDVALRCDPISGHVSLYWYRQALGQGPEFLTYFNYEAQQDKSGLPNDRFSAERPEGSISTLTIQRTEQRDSAMYRCASSLEGPTGELFFGEGSRLTVL.

V gene TRBV6-6 combines with J gene TRBJ1-1; the D gene is possibly TRBD1 (5 bases). Trimming took off 5 bases at V and 14 bases at J, with 21 bases between the two ends. The CDR3 consists of 13 residues. In germline, CDR1 is MNHNY, CDR2 SVGAGI (reference sequence). CDR3 protein: CASSLGTELGGFF. The CDR3 bases are TGTGCCAGCAGTCTCGGGACGGAACTTGGAGGGTTCTTT.

This chain uses TRBV25-1 with TRBJ1-1; D perhaps matches TRBD1 (6 bases). V lost 10 bases to trimming and J lost 0 bases, with 21 bases between them. Germline lookup yields CDR1 MGHDK and CDR2 SYGVNS. The CDR3 is 16 amino acids. The CDR3 sequence is CAIIPPGAGMNTEAFF. Here the CDR3 DNA reads TGTGCCATCATTCCTCCAGGGGCGGGGATGAACACTGAAGCTTTCTTT.